This TCR beta chain appears in the sequencing data of a study of blood T cell repertoires in COVID-19. V shed 0 bases and J 7 bases; nucleotides not matched to a gene: 1. CDR3 length equals 15 residues. Germline assignment: CDR1 LGHDT and CDR2 YNNKEL (reference sequence). Participants spanned ages roughly 18 to 95 years and resided in 20 to 25 US areas. Per the original data handling: Amplification of reference gene primers was used by the study to estimate nucleated cell counts. TCRdb's table, derived via immunoSEQ multiplex PCR, lists solely in-frame clones and lacks some. That table gives V, J and clone size, and the DNA gave D and trimming. The data contain 250,000 to 350,000 clones, under 90% of them singletons.

Specimen: PBMCs or T cells enriched from blood (not recorded which). The rearrangement joins TRBV3-1 (or the pseudogene TRBV3-2) to TRBJ2-1, with TRBD2 matching 12 bases. The TCR comes from a woman in her fifties or sixties who had been exposed to COVID-19. Here the CDR3 DNA reads TGTGCCAGCAGCCAAGAACTAGCGGGGGGAAATGAGCAGTTCTTC. It yields the protein CASSQELAGGNEQFF.